The 11 T cell receptor beta chains below all came from one sample that was sequenced in a study of T-cell reconstitution after alpha-beta-depleted transplantation in children listed by TCRdb under 2016. Libraries were built with PCR. Sequenced using an Illumina HiSeq 2500. TCR libraries were prepared with molecular barcoding, using unique molecular identifiers to normalize TCRbeta repertoire quantification. TCRdb trimmed public reads at Q25 via fastp, called clones via MiXCR and kept in-frame beta chains. CDR3 protein duplicates are merged, each entry listing the most common genes and DNA. The sample has roughly 300,000 distinct CDR3 sequences on record, 9% to 12% of them singletons. 2% to 2.5% of the sample rests with the top ten. The source material was PBMCs from the stem cell graft donor, sampled from the stem cell graft. The origin of the receptors is a human donor who donated a stem cell graft to a child with acute lymphoblastic leukemia.

CDR3 coding DNA: TGTGCCAGCAGCAGGAGAACAGGGGCCTACGAGCAGTACTTC. Residues: CASSRRTGAYEQYF. The chain has TRBV7-2 and TRBJ2-7; 7 nucleotides line up with TRBD1. V gave up 5 bases and J gave up 2 bases; unmatched junction bases: 6. Germline V CDR1 and CDR2: SGHTA, FQGNSA. This CDR3 has 14 amino acids.

This chain links TRBV5-1 with TRBJ2-5; D tentatively fits TRBD1 or TRBD2 (5 bases each). CDR1 SGHRS and CDR2 YFSETQ come from the germline V gene. This CDR3 is 13 amino acids long. Trimming removed 4 bases from V and 1 base from J, with 8 bases in between. The CDR3 DNA is TGCGCCAGCAGCATCGGGGCCCAAGAGACCCAGTACTTC. It encodes CASSIGAQETQYF.

This clonotype has a handful of counts. The chain couples TRBV20-1 to TRBJ2-1; no definite D call. V dropped 0 bases and J dropped 4 bases, with 13 bases sitting between them. The CDR3 is made up of 15 amino acids. Germline V gene sequence: CDR1 DFQATT, CDR2 SNEGSKA (reference sequence). The chain's CDR3 is CSARDSGTPYNEQFF. The CDR3 nucleotides read TGCAGTGCTAGAGATTCGGGTACCCCGTACAATGAGCAGTTCTTC.

This clonotype was recorded at least ten times. CDR3 loop: CASSVGRANTEAFF. The CDR3 bases are TGTGCCAGCAGCGTCGGCAGGGCGAACACTGAAGCTTTCTTT. The V gene is TRBV21-1, the J gene TRBJ1-1. TRBV21-1 is assigned pseudogene status. This CDR3 has 14 amino acids.

There are many counts of this clonotype. This rearrangement joins TRBV10-2 to TRBJ2-5; 7 bases map to TRBD2. The CDR3 spans 13 residues. The ends lost 6 bases at V and 7 bases at J; junction bases unmatched: 8. Germline CDR1 and CDR2: WSHSY and SAAADI. The CDR3 spells CASSPGLGATQYF. Here the CDR3 DNA reads TGCGCCAGCAGCCCCGGACTAGGAGCGACCCAGTACTTC.

This clonotype was seen more than once but under ten times. V is TRBV7-6 and J is TRBJ2-3, with 9 bases identical to TRBD2. Germline trimming cut 4 bases from V and 1 base from J; bases unmatched to any gene: 12. Germline-derived CDR1 and CDR2 are SGHVS and FNYEAQ. The CDR3 spans 18 residues. As DNA, the CDR3 is TGTGCCAGCAGCTCCGGAGATCAGGTAGCGGGAGGCACAGATACGCAGTATTTT. Protein product: CASSSGDQVAGGTDTQYF. Based on the CDR3 plus reference TRBV7-6 and TRBJ2-3, the full variable domain is GAGVSQSPRYKVTKRGQDVALRCDPISGHVSLYWYRQALGQGPEFLTYFNYEAQQDKSGLPNDRFSAERPEGSISTLTIQRTEQRDSAMYRCASSSGDQVAGGTDTQYFGPGTRLTVL.

This clonotype turned up a few times. V and J are TRBV4-1 and TRBJ2-1; D is ambiguous. Trimming stripped 2 bases from V and 2 bases from J, with 16 bases between. Germline CDR1 MGHRA, CDR2 YSYEKL. The CDR3 is made up of 17 amino acids. The CDR3 sequence: CASSQIHPRNPYNEQFF. DNA for the CDR3: TGCGCCAGCAGCCAAATTCATCCGAGGAACCCCTACAATGAGCAGTTCTTC.

The V and J genes are TRBV11-3 and TRBJ2-7; 8 nucleotides align to TRBD2. The V and J ends lost 5 bases and 2 bases, in that order; junction bases with no gene match: 8. CDR1 and CDR2 (germline): SGHNT, YENEEA. The CDR3 runs 15 residues. CDR3 region: CASSPQAGETYEQYF. CDR3 nucleotides: TGTGCCAGCAGCCCGCAAGCGGGAGAAACCTACGAGCAGTACTTC.

This clonotype showed up many times. The chain has TRBV2 and TRBJ2-3; D is undetermined. The V gene lost 4 bases and the J gene lost 2 bases, with 7 bases spanning the gap. The CDR3 has 13 amino acids. From germline, CDR1 is SNHLY and CDR2 FYNNEI. CDR3 in DNA: TGTGCCAGCAGTGGGCCCTTCACAGATACGCAGTATTTT. Translated: CASSGPFTDTQYF.

This chain connects TRBV18 to TRBJ2-7, with D maybe TRBD1 (6 bases). Trimming took 5 bases from V and 2 from J, leaving 19 bases between them. CDR1 and CDR2 from the germline V gene are KGHSH and LQKENI. This CDR3 has 16 amino acids. The CDR3 here is CASSKYPDSQTYEQYF. DNA of the CDR3: TGTGCCAGCTCAAAATACCCGGACAGCCAAACCTACGAGCAGTACTTC.

This clonotype has just a few counts. The chain carries TRBV5-5 and TRBJ2-5; D is perhaps TRBD1 (5 bases). This CDR3 region has 16 residues. The germline V gene encodes CDR1 SGHKS and CDR2 YYEKEE (reference sequence). Trimming stripped 0 bases from V and 0 bases from J, with 12 bases between. CDR3 DNA: TGTGCCAGCAGCTTGGAAGGGGTCGGGTACCAAGAGACCCAGTACTTC. This translates into CASSLEGVGYQETQYF. Filled out from reference TRBV5-5 and TRBJ2-5, the complete variable domain reads DAGVTQSPTHLIKTRGQQVTLRCSPISGHKSVSWYQQVLGQGPQFIFQYYEKEERGRGNFPDRFSARQFPNYSSELNVNALLLGDSALYLCASSLEGVGYQETQYFGPGTRLLVL.